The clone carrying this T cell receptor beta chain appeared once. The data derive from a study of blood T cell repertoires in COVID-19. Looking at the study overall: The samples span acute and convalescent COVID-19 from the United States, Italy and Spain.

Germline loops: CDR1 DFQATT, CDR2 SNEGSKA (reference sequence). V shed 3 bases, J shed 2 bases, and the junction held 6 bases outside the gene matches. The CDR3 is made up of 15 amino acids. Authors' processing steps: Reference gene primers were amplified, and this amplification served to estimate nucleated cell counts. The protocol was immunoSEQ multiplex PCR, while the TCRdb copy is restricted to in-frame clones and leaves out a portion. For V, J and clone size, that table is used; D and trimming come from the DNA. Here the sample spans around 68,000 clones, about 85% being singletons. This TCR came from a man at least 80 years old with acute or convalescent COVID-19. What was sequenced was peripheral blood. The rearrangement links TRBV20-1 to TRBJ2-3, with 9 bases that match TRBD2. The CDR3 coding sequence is TGCAGTGCTAGTAAACTAGCGGGTTACACAGATACGCAGTATTTT. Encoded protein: CSASKLAGYTDTQYF.